The 9 T cell receptor beta chains listed next were all sequenced from one sample in a study of cytomegalovirus exposure and HLA in healthy donors. With 60 Vbeta and 13 Jbeta primers, the PCR was carried out. Method: immunoSEQ multiplex PCR; TCRdb's copy keeps in-frame clones and lacks some. The sample contains approximately 170,000 clones, around 75% of which appear only once. Source material: PBMCs. These receptors all come from a male donor in good health and CMV-seronegative.

Here the CDR3 DNA reads TGTGCCAGCAGCTTTAGCGGGGCCTACGAGCAGTACTTC. It translates to CASSFSGAYEQYF. The J gene is TRBJ2-7, the V gene TRBV7-2, with TRBD2 matching over 8 bases. The trim removed 3 bases at V and 2 bases at J, leaving 0 bases unmatched. Germline CDR1 reads SGHTA; CDR2 reads FQGNSA. The CDR3 extends over 13 amino acids.

The chain combines TRBV19 with TRBJ1-5, with 8 nucleotides matching TRBD1. CDR3 length: 13 amino acids. Germline V gene lookup returns CDR1 LNHDA and CDR2 SQIVND (reference sequence). After removal of 5 bases from V and 4 bases from J, the junction contained 1 base not matched to a gene. The CDR3 coding sequence is TGTGCCAGTAGTCGACAGGGGAATCAGCCCCAGCATTTT. Residues: CASSRQGNQPQHF.

The J gene is TRBJ2-3, the V gene TRBV2, with TRBD1 as a possible D gene (6 bases). V was pared by 9 bases and J by 3 bases, with 10 bases between. Per the germline V gene, CDR1 is SNHLY and CDR2 is FYNNEI. The CDR3 consists of 12 residues. CDR3 residues: CASGTGTDTQYF. In DNA, the CDR3 is TGTGCCAGTGGAACAGGGACAGATACGCAGTATTTT.

The chain combines TRBV7-9 with TRBJ2-7, with TRBD1 matching over 7 bases. The germline V gene has CDR1 SEHNR and CDR2 FQNEAQ (reference sequence). V was pared by 5 bases and J by 0 bases, with 7 bases of the junction left unmatched. This CDR3 has 15 amino acids. This CDR3 reads CASSTLRGSSYEQYF. DNA of the CDR3: TGTGCCAGCAGCACCCTCAGGGGGAGCTCCTACGAGCAGTACTTC.

V usage is TRBV19 and J usage is TRBJ1-1; D is unclear. The CDR3 spans 15 residues. Germline-derived CDR1 and CDR2 are LNHDA and SQIVND (reference sequence). V dropped 3 bases and J dropped 0 bases, with 11 bases sitting between them. The CDR3 spells CASSISQVLNTEAFF. The CDR3 region has the DNA TGTGCCAGTAGTATTTCTCAGGTACTGAACACTGAAGCTTTCTTT.

The chain links TRBV28 to TRBJ1-2, with TRBD1 matching 8 bases. Germline CDR1 and CDR2: MDHEN and SYDVKM. The CDR3 consists of 12 residues. J lost 7 bases, V lost 10 bases, and 8 bases had no gene match. The CDR3 region is CATGGDLFGYTF. The CDR3 DNA is TGTGCCACAGGGGGCGATTTGTTTGGCTACACCTTC.

CDR3 bases: TGTGCCAGCAGCTCCGGGACAGGGTTATGGTACTCCTACAATGAGCAGTTCTTC. This translates into CASSSGTGLWYSYNEQFF. The chain uses TRBV13 and TRBJ2-1; 9 bases agree with TRBD1. Looked up from germline, CDR1 is PRHDT and CDR2 is FYEKMQ (reference sequence). This CDR3 has 18 amino acids. Trimming removed 4 bases from V and 0 bases from J; junction bases left unmatched: 10.

This sequence joins TRBV2 and TRBJ2-2, with TRBD2 identical over 7 bases. The germline V gene encodes CDR1 SNHLY and CDR2 FYNNEI. The length of the CDR3 is 16 residues. V was pared by 2 bases and J by 2 bases, with 5 bases of the junction left unmatched. CDR3 bases: TGTGCCAGCAGTGAATTAGGCGGGGGTAACACCGGGGAGCTGTTTTTT. Amino acids: CASSELGGGNTGELFF.

This rearrangement joins TRBV28 to TRBJ2-5; possibly TRBD1 for D (6 bases). This CDR3 region has 12 residues. The germline CDR1 and CDR2 sequences are MDHEN and SYDVKM. The V end was cut by 7 bases, the J end by 5 bases, with 11 bases between. The CDR3 loop is CASKTGMETQYF. Here the CDR3 DNA reads TGTGCCAGCAAAACAGGGATGGAGACCCAGTACTTC.